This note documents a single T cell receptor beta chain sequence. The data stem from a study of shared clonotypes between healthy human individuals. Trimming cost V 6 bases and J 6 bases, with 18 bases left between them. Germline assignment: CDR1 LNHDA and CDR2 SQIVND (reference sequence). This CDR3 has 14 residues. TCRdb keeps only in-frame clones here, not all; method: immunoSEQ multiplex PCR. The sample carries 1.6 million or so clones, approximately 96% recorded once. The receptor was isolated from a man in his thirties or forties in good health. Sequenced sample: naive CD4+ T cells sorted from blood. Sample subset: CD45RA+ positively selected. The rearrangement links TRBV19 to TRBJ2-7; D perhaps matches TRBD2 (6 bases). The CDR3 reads CASSLLAMNSEQYF. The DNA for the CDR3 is TGTGCCAGTAGCCTTCTAGCGATGAACTCCGAGCAGTACTTC.